The entry below describes one T cell receptor (beta chain). This clonotype has only one observation. The target of this receptor is not known. Mismatch with germline at one junction end may stem from a read error. The sample is drawn from a study of tumor-infiltrating lymphocytes in primary liver carcinoma (dated by TCRdb to 2017 to 2019). Regarding the complete study: The five patients, three men and two women aged 30 to 69 years, had hepatocellular carcinoma (four) or combined HCC and intrahepatic cholangiocarcinoma (one). The tumors of the five patients were staged as T1-T3 N0M0, with maximum diameters ranging from about 4 to 10 cm. Each sample produced roughly 3.65 to 8 million productive TCRbeta reads, and read depth showed no significant difference between tissue types. For each liver tumor, the study sampled five regions along with adjacent normal tissue and blood, and applied TCRbeta repertoire sequencing, expression microarrays and whole-exome sequencing. A total of roughly 35 specimens from 5 patients, comprising some 25 tumor regions, 5 adjacent noncancerous liver tissues and 5 peripheral blood samples, were covered by TCRbeta repertoire sequencing. The 20 to 30 tumor region samples were profiled with Agilent mRNA microarrays so that TCRbeta repertoire diversity could be related to the local molecular phenotype. Repertoires from technical replicates were highly reproducible, with mean shared-clone rates approximately 0.88 and correlation coefficients above 0.98. Overall results and qualifications from the work: The study included only four or five patients, and the authors note findings should be validated in a larger study. Only about 7.5-24% of top clones were found in all five regions of a tumor, suggesting spatial heterogeneity of tumor-infiltrating T cells. Only the TCR beta chain was sequenced, which likely underestimates true repertoire diversity because unpaired alpha chains were not captured. Since the samples were bulk and unsorted, there was no way to compare CD4+ and CD8+ T cell repertoires. Consistent with antigen-driven expansion, pairs of tumor regions showed higher repertoire overlap (mean about 36%) than either tumor-adjacent pairs (around 17%) or tumor-blood pairs (roughly 15%). The top 250 clones made up a significantly larger repertoire fraction in tumors than in blood (p = 0.039).

A constant-region primer and ProtoScript II reverse transcriptase were used to reverse-transcribe TCRbeta-specific cDNA from about 0.55 ug total RNA. TCRbeta libraries were built with three nested multiplex PCR rounds, a slightly modified ARM-PCR procedure. Each of the first two PCR rounds ran for approximately 10 cycles and used multiplex TRBV1-TRBV30 forward primers together with a Cbeta reverse primer. Sample barcodes and Illumina adapters were added in a final 25-cycle PCR with Deep VentR polymerase. Amplicons of 200-500 bp were gel-purified with a QIAquick gel extraction kit before sequencing. The TCRbeta amplicons were sequenced with 250-bp paired-end reads on an Illumina HiSeq 2500. The published analysis was carried out like this. Trimmomatic v0.33 was used to quality-trim the reads, and FLASH v1.2.11 was used to merge paired reads so that full CDR3 sequences could be recovered. MiGEC v1.2.1b assigned V, D and J germline segments to the rearranged TCRbeta sequences. VDJtools v1.0.0 computed clonotype statistics and Shannon-Wiener diversity indices. To cut down on sampling bias, every analysis after diversity analysis relied on just the 250 most abundant clonotypes from each sample. The public reads were quality trimmed at Q25 with fastp and then assembled into clones with MiXCR by TCRdb, keeping productive beta chains. Duplicate CDR3 protein sequences are folded into a single record with the most common DNA and genes. The V and J calls shown here were made by TCRdb, not taken from the authors' results. In this sample the table shows about 21,000 distinct CDR3 sequences, roughly 78% of which occur a single time. The ten largest account for about two fifths of the sample.

Total RNA and DNA were co-extracted without cell sorting from around 20-30 mg of bulk tissue using the AllPrep DNA/RNA mini kit. Between late 2015 and March 2016, a few patients in China with histopathologically diagnosed primary liver carcinoma had surgical resection. Patients had chronic HBV infection and were treatment-naive at sampling. Five spatially separated regions were sampled per tumor: superior, inferior, left-lateral and right-lateral poles, plus the tumor centre. More than 80% viable tumor cells were found by histology in every tumor sample. Fresh tumor and adjacent tissue pieces were bisected, with one half stored in RNAlater at -80 degrees C and the other half sent for histology. CDR1 and CDR2, per the germline V gene (reference sequence), are SGHAT and FQDESV. The CDR3 starts with the cysteine, ends with the phenylalanine, and has 16 residues. CDR3 DNA only is kept here, 48 bases in frame from base 1.

This clonotype was sampled from a man aged 35 to 55 with primary liver carcinoma and hepatitis B virus infection. The chain employs TRBV11-1 and TRBJ2-7, with the D gene call left open. Sequencing was performed on liver tumor tissue from sampling region 1. This sample's cell subset or site label indicates: tumor region T1, superior pole. CDR3 reads: CASSSRGSFSIYEKYF. The DNA sequence is as follows: TGTGCTAGCAGCTCAAGAGGCTCTTTCAGCATCTACGAGAAGTACTTC.